One and the same sample provided the 7 T cell receptor beta chains below, sequenced in a study of beta chain features in type 1 diabetes. The investigators reverse transcribed all of the isolated RNA, so they sequenced expressed TCRB transcripts. Repertoires were generated with immunoSEQ multiplex PCR, while TCRdb's copy carries only in-frame clones and drops some. The table has some 410,000 clones, roughly 11% seen once. Material for sequencing was naive CD4+ T cells from blood. The receptors stem from a woman younger than 35 in good health.

V is TRBV7-9 and J is TRBJ2-7, with a tentative D call TRBD2 (6 bases). CDR1 and CDR2 (germline): SEHNR, FQNEAQ (reference sequence). The CDR3 is 14 amino acids. V was shortened by 3 bases and J by 2 bases, with 11 bases between the two germline ends. The CDR3 region has the DNA TGTGCCAGCAGCTTGGGCGGGATGGCCTACGAGCAGTACTTC. It yields the protein CASSLGGMAYEQYF.

This clone was found a few times. The rearrangement links TRBV4-2 to TRBJ2-4; possible D gene TRBD2, 5 bases. CDR1 is LGHNA, CDR2 YNFKEQ, per germline. The CDR3 is made up of 16 amino acids. V shed 0 bases and J shed 2 bases, with 11 bases lying between them. The DNA for the CDR3 is TGTGCCAGCAGCCAAGATATTAGGGAGTCCAAAAACATTCAGTACTTC. Its translation: CASSQDIRESKNIQYF.

V is TRBV29-1 and J is TRBJ2-3, with TRBD2 identical over 8 bases. Germline loops: CDR1 SQVTM, CDR2 ANQGSEA. The trim removed 1 base at V and 3 bases at J, leaving 12 bases unmatched. This CDR3 has 17 residues. CDR3 residues: CSVEGRGGAFFTDTQYF. The CDR3 region has the DNA TGCAGCGTTGAAGGTCGGGGGGGTGCATTTTTTACAGATACGCAGTATTTT.

The table lists this clone with many counts. The chain uses TRBV29-1 and TRBJ2-1, with D tentatively TRBD1 (6 bases). CDR3 length equals 14 residues. Looked up from germline, CDR1 is SQVTM and CDR2 is ANQGSEA. With 2 bases removed from V and 2 bases from J, the gap between germline ends came to 10 bases. CDR3 nucleotide sequence: TGCAGCGTTGAAACAGGGTTGCCCTACAATGAGCAGTTCTTC. Protein sequence: CSVETGLPYNEQFF.

J is TRBJ2-7 and V is TRBV27; 9 nucleotides match TRBD1. The germline V gene encodes CDR1 MNHEY and CDR2 SMNVEV (reference sequence). V dropped 9 bases and J dropped 0; count of bases not matched to a gene: 6. The CDR3 loop spans 14 amino acids. In DNA form, the CDR3 reads TGTGCCAGTACACGGGACAGGGCCTCCTACGAGCAGTACTTC. Translated, it gives CASTRDRASYEQYF.

This clone was observed a few times. This rearrangement joins TRBV7-6 to TRBJ2-1, with 7 bases that match TRBD2. Germline values: CDR1 SGHVS, CDR2 FNYEAQ. The CDR3 consists of 15 residues. J lost 5 bases, V lost 2 bases, and 6 bases had no gene match. Here the CDR3 DNA reads TGTGCCAGCAGCTTACTAGCGGAGCCTAACAATGAGCAGTTCTTC. Translating gives CASSLLAEPNNEQFF.

This clone turned up a few times. The J gene is TRBJ2-1, the V gene TRBV21-1. TRBV21-1 is tagged as a pseudogene. The CDR3 length is 17 residues. For the CDR3, the DNA is TGTGCCAGCACCTACCACCCGGGCCCTAGACGGAGCAATGAGCAGTTCTTC. As protein: CASTYHPGPRRSNEQFF.